These 29 T cell receptor beta chains were all obtained from the same sample, sequenced in a study of T cells after yellow fever vaccination. TCRdb re-called the 5' RACE reads through MiXCR, storing one row per CDR3 protein. The repertoire holds approximately 160,000 distinct CDR3 sequences, over 7% seen once, with approximately 35% in the top ten. Sample: CD8+ T cells sorted from PBMCs, taken 45 days after the yellow fever booster vaccination. The receptors shown here come from a man aged 18 to 29 who received the YFV17D yellow fever vaccine.

This clonotype has ten or more counts. The chain employs TRBV11-2 and TRBJ2-5; D is ambiguous. The CDR3 is 15 residues long. CDR1 and CDR2 (germline): SGHAT, FQNNGV. V gave up 1 base and J gave up 1 base, with 10 bases separating them. Written as DNA, the CDR3 is TGTGCCAGCAGCTTAGTTTCGTCCAGCCAAGAGACCCAGTACTTC. Amino acid sequence: CASSLVSSSQETQYF.

V gene TRBV7-6 combines with J gene TRBJ2-7, with 10 bases lining up with TRBD1. Germline CDR1 and CDR2: SGHVS and FNYEAQ. V gave up 4 bases and J gave up 2 bases; unmatched junction bases: 8. The CDR3 is 16 residues long. For the CDR3, the DNA is TGTGCCAGCAGCTCCCTCCGCGGACAGGGGGCCTACGAGCAGTACTTC. Residues: CASSSLRGQGAYEQYF.

The chain combines TRBV7-2 with TRBJ2-7; TRBD2 might be the D (6 bases). V lost 6 bases and J lost 1, with 10 bases in between. The V gene's germline CDR1 is SGHTA and CDR2 FQGNSA. This CDR3 has 13 amino acids. The CDR3 sequence is CASSDGTSYEQYF. CDR3 coding DNA: TGTGCCAGCAGTGACGGGACTTCCTACGAGCAGTACTTC.

The chain combines TRBV6-2 or TRBV6-3 with TRBJ2-3; 13 bases align to TRBD2. CDR3 length: 18 amino acids. V shed 6 bases, J shed 2 bases, and the junction held 11 bases outside the gene matches. Germline V gene lookup returns CDR1 MNHEY and CDR2 SVGEGT. The CDR3 reads CASSPPRLAGGVTDTQYF. The CDR3 bases are TGTGCCAGCAGCCCCCCTCGACTAGCGGGGGGAGTCACAGATACGCAGTATTTT.

A few counts support this clonotype. The chain employs TRBV12-3 or TRBV12-4 and TRBJ2-2; TRBD2 matches 8 bases. CDR3 length equals 14 residues. V lost 6 bases and J lost 7; bases outside the gene matches: 7. The CDR3 is CASSRTSRDGELFF. The CDR3 bases are TGTGCCAGCAGCCGGACTAGCCGGGACGGGGAGCTGTTTTTT.

This clonotype was seen a handful of times. The V and J genes are TRBV9 and TRBJ2-5, with D perhaps being TRBD1 or TRBD2 (5 bases each). The CDR3 totals 15 residues. The germline V gene has CDR1 SGDLS and CDR2 YYNGEE. The V gene lost 0 bases and the J gene lost 5 bases, with 14 bases spanning the gap. The CDR3 is CASSVDPGTGETQYF. DNA for the CDR3: TGTGCCAGCAGCGTAGACCCGGGGACGGGGGAGACCCAGTACTTC.

The table lists this clonotype with a few counts. V is TRBV9 and J is TRBJ2-1; D may be TRBD2 (5 bases). CDR1 is SGDLS and CDR2 is YYNGEE in the germline V gene. V lost 0 bases and J 6 bases, leaving 13 bases between the germline ends. The length of the CDR3 is 15 residues. In nucleotides, the CDR3 is TGTGCCAGCAGCGTAGTCCCTAGCTCTCTCAATGAGCAGTTCTTC. It codes for CASSVVPSSLNEQFF. Supplemented by reference TRBV9 and TRBJ2-1, the full variable domain reads DSGVTQTPKHLITATGQRVTLRCSPRSGDLSVYWYQQSLDQGLQFLIQYYNGEERAKGNILERFSAQQFPDLHSELNLSSLELGDSALYFCASSVVPSSLNEQFFGPGTRLTVL.

This clonotype has only a few counts. V usage is TRBV12-3 or TRBV12-4 and J usage is TRBJ1-1, with no clear D. This CDR3 contains 13 residues. Trimming removed 5 bases from V and 3 bases from J, with 10 bases in between. Here the CDR3 reads CASSLLDHTEAFF. CDR3 coding DNA: TGTGCCAGCAGTCTCCTCGACCACACTGAAGCTTTCTTT.

The CDR3 nucleotides are TGTGCCAGCAGCTTATCCGGGTACACAGATACGCAGTATTTT. This translates into CASSLSGYTDTQYF. The genes are TRBV7-3 and TRBJ2-3; no firm D call. Deletions cut 2 bases from V and 2 bases from J, with 8 bases between. Germline-derived CDR1 and CDR2 are SGHTA and FQGTGA. The CDR3 spans 14 residues.

This clonotype was seen once. The chain employs TRBV12-3 or TRBV12-4 and TRBJ1-5; D call uncertain. Trimming took off 3 bases at V and 1 base at J, with 10 bases between the two ends. This CDR3 has 15 amino acids. Written as DNA, the CDR3 is TGTGCCAGCAGTTTGGTGGGTAGGAGCAATCAGCCCCAGCATTTT. This translates into CASSLVGRSNQPQHF.

This clonotype turned up a few times. This chain connects TRBV7-8 to TRBJ2-5; D gene ambiguous. V lost 0 bases and J 5 bases, leaving 10 bases between the germline ends. Germline V gives CDR1 SGHVS, CDR2 FQNEAQ. The CDR3 consists of 14 residues. The CDR3 DNA is TGTGCCAGCAGCTTAGCCGGTTCTCGGGAGACCCAGTACTTC. Translated: CASSLAGSRETQYF.

This clonotype turned up a few times. The J gene is TRBJ2-5, the V gene TRBV4-2; TRBD1 agrees at 8 bases. With 4 bases clipped from V and 2 bases from J, the junction kept 9 bases outside the gene matches. The germline gives CDR1 LGHNA, CDR2 YNFKEQ. CDR3 length: 16 residues. The CDR3 DNA reads as TGTGCCAGCAGCCCATCACTCAGGGGGCTTCAAGAGACCCAGTACTTC. Encoded protein: CASSPSLRGLQETQYF.

The chain uses TRBV19 and TRBJ1-1, with D perhaps TRBD1 (5 bases). V lost 1 base and J 6 bases, leaving 18 bases between the germline ends. CDR3 length equals 16 residues. Germline lookup yields CDR1 LNHDA and CDR2 SQIVND (reference sequence). The CDR3 DNA sequence: TGTGCCAGTAGTATAGTGGGGGACTGGCGGATGTCTGAAGCTTTCTTT. It is translated as CASSIVGDWRMSEAFF.

This clonotype was counted only a few times. The V call is TRBV25-1, the J call TRBJ1-2; no definite D call. Germline loops: CDR1 MGHDK, CDR2 SYGVNS. Trimming removed 6 bases from V and 5 bases from J, with 10 bases in between. This CDR3 is built from 12 residues. This chain's CDR3 is CASSLWGYGYTF. CDR3 coding DNA: TGTGCCAGCAGCCTATGGGGTTATGGCTACACCTTC.

This clonotype appeared a few times. This rearrangement joins TRBV6-2 or TRBV6-3 to TRBJ1-5; D is possibly TRBD1 (5 bases). This CDR3 is 12 amino acids long. The germline gives CDR1 MNHEY, CDR2 SVGEGT. V lost 8 bases and J 2 bases, leaving 7 bases between the germline ends. CDR3 residues: CASGDGNQPQHF. CDR3 nucleotides: TGTGCCAGCGGGGACGGCAATCAGCCCCAGCATTTT.

V usage is TRBV2 and J usage is TRBJ1-1; the match to TRBD1 covers 7 bases. V lost 5 bases and J lost 5; bases outside the gene matches: 8. The CDR3 totals 14 residues. Germline lookup yields CDR1 SNHLY and CDR2 FYNNEI. CDR3 region: CASSSPGGWTEAFF. For the CDR3, the DNA is TGTGCCAGCAGTAGCCCAGGGGGGTGGACTGAAGCTTTCTTT.

This clonotype occurred a few times. The V gene is TRBV7-9, the J gene TRBJ2-3, with D possibly TRBD1 on 5 matching bases. Germline CDR1 and CDR2: SEHNR and FQNEAQ (reference sequence). The CDR3 runs to 12 residues. V was trimmed by 8 bases and J by 4 bases, leaving 10 bases between them. CDR3 nucleotides: TGTGCCAGCGGCCAGGGTTCAGATACGCAGTATTTT. Translating it yields CASGQGSDTQYF.

The V call is TRBV4-1, the J call TRBJ2-3; 9 bases line up with TRBD2. CDR1 is MGHRA, CDR2 YSYEKL, per germline. Trimming cost V 0 bases and J 4 bases; bases outside gene matches: 5. There are 16 residues in the CDR3. This chain's CDR3 is CASSQDPLAGSDTQYF. The CDR3 coding sequence is TGCGCCAGCAGCCAAGATCCCCTAGCGGGGTCAGATACGCAGTATTTT.

This clonotype was seen ten or more times. The chain uses TRBV29-1 and TRBJ2-5; D remains ambiguous. Trimming shortened V by 0 bases and J by 2 bases, and 10 bases separated the two germline ends. CDR1 SQVTM and CDR2 ANQGSEA come from the germline V gene. There are 14 residues in the CDR3. This chain's CDR3 is CSVEEVAQQETQYF. DNA of the CDR3: TGCAGCGTTGAAGAGGTGGCCCAGCAAGAGACCCAGTACTTC.

Many counts were recorded for this clonotype. The CDR3 bases are TGTGCCAGCAGCACAAAAGGGGGGGTCCCAATGACCCAGTACTTC. Translating it yields CASSTKGGVPMTQYF. The rearrangement uses TRBV21-1 and TRBJ2-5; the table's D call of TRBD1 was not tested on the DNA. TRBV21-1 is annotated as a pseudogene. The CDR3 has 15 residues.

The chain carries TRBV7-9 and TRBJ1-1; no firm D call. Trimming took 6 bases from V and 5 from J, leaving 13 bases between them. The CDR3 is made up of 13 amino acids. Germline CDR1 SEHNR, CDR2 FQNEAQ (reference sequence). Here the CDR3 reads CASSQGPVTEAFF. The CDR3 DNA reads as TGTGCCAGCAGTCAAGGGCCAGTAACTGAAGCTTTCTTT.

The table lists this clonotype with a few counts. In DNA, the CDR3 is TGTGCCAGCAGTTTTTTGGGCGGGGGGCGAGACGGGGAGCTGTTTTTT. Its translation is CASSFLGGGRDGELFF. V usage is TRBV6-5 and J usage is TRBJ2-2, with TRBD2 identical over 8 bases. CDR3 length: 16 amino acids. CDR1 is MNHEY, CDR2 SVGAGI, per germline. The J segment lost 7 bases and the V segment lost 4 bases, leaving 11 bases of the junction unmatched.

The genes are TRBV28 and TRBJ1-5, with D tentatively TRBD1 (6 bases). The germline gives CDR1 MDHEN, CDR2 SYDVKM. The CDR3 is 16 amino acids. Trimming took 0 bases from V and 7 from J, leaving 16 bases between them. This chain's CDR3 is CASSLWGRGAGQPQHF. Here the CDR3 DNA reads TGTGCCAGCAGTTTATGGGGGAGGGGGGCAGGACAGCCCCAGCATTTT.

This clonotype has more than one count but fewer than ten. J is TRBJ2-2 and V is TRBV7-9, with no clear D. The CDR3 extends over 13 amino acids. V was shortened by 4 bases and J by 4 bases, with 7 bases between the two germline ends. The germline gives CDR1 SEHNR, CDR2 FQNEAQ (reference sequence). Here the CDR3 reads CASSSSATGELFF. In nucleotides, the CDR3 is TGTGCCAGCAGCTCCTCGGCCACCGGGGAGCTGTTTTTT.

V is TRBV5-6 and J is TRBJ1-1; no clear D gene. Trimming shortened V by 3 bases and J by 1 base, and 13 bases separated the two germline ends. In germline, CDR1 is SGHDT, CDR2 YYEEEE. The CDR3 sequence is 15 residues long. CDR3 protein: CASSSKEYRNTEAFF. Here the CDR3 DNA reads TGTGCCAGCAGCTCGAAGGAGTACCGGAACACTGAAGCTTTCTTT. The entire variable domain, with the rest obtained from reference TRBV5-6 and TRBJ1-1, is as follows: DAGVTQSPTHLIKTRGQQVTLRCSPKSGHDTVSWYQQALGQGPQFIFQYYEEEERQRGNFPDRFSGHQFPNYSSELNVNALLLGDSALYLCASSSKEYRNTEAFFGQGTRLTVV.

The chain is built from TRBV9 and TRBJ2-3, with D perhaps given as TRBD1 or TRBD2 (6 bases each). CDR3 size: 14 residues. Germline V gene sequence: CDR1 SGDLS, CDR2 YYNGEE. The V end lost 6 bases, the J end lost 1 base, and 12 bases lay between the germline ends. CDR3 nucleotides: TGTGCCAGCACTGTGGGGGGCGGCACAGATACGCAGTATTTT. Protein sequence: CASTVGGGTDTQYF.

The V gene is TRBV12-3 or TRBV12-4, the J gene TRBJ2-3; TRBD2 matches 11 bases. CDR3 length: 15 amino acids. V was clipped by 6 bases and J by 5 bases; unmatched bases: 7. In nucleotides, the CDR3 is TGTGCCAGCAGCCTTAGCGGGGGGGTTGGAGATACGCAGTATTTT. It translates to CASSLSGGVGDTQYF.

The V call is TRBV9, the J call TRBJ1-1; no firm D call. CDR3 length equals 15 residues. Trimming removed 4 bases from V and 1 base from J, with 14 bases in between. Germline-derived CDR1 and CDR2 are SGDLS and YYNGEE. This CDR3 reads CASSPSGISNTEAFF. CDR3 nucleotide sequence: TGTGCCAGCAGCCCCAGCGGAATATCGAACACTGAAGCTTTCTTT.

The V call is TRBV18, the J call TRBJ1-1; 9 bases map to TRBD1. Looked up from germline, CDR1 is KGHSH and CDR2 is LQKENI. CDR3 length: 15 residues. V shed 0 bases and J 5 bases; nucleotides not matched to a gene: 4. CDR3 DNA: TGTGCCAGCTCACCACCGGGGACAGGGTTAACTGAAGCTTTCTTT. Translation gives CASSPPGTGLTEAFF.